These T cell receptor beta chains were read from a single sample in a study of cytomegalovirus exposure and HLA in healthy donors. Sequencing used immunoSEQ multiplex PCR; TCRdb keeps in-frame clones, though not all of them. The ten top clones account for 1.1%, within a sample of under 250,000 clones. Input material: PBMCs. Receptors originate from a girl aged 2 to 10 in good health and CMV-seropositive. Each CDR3 is given without its conserved first and last residue.

V gene	J gene	CDR3 protein
TRBV21-1	TRBJ2-1	ASSKGTGNEQF
TRBV7-7	TRBJ2-5	ASSLGGSGTQETQY
TRBV30	TRBJ2-5	AWSAAGLAGETQY
TRBV6-1	TRBJ2-3	ASSERLAGEADTQY
TRBV2	TRBJ2-2	ASSEQGENTGELF
TRBV13	TRBJ2-5	ASSTDRALKEQY
TRBV10-1	TRBJ1-1	ASSEGHVANTEAF
TRBV5-1	TRBJ1-4	ASSNPTGVGNEKLF
TRBV7-9	TRBJ2-5	ASSLSQKKARETQY
TRBV5-4	TRBJ1-1	ASSSRGNRGYTEAF
TRBV28	TRBJ1-2	ASRQTGVWGYT
TRBV5-1	TRBJ1-1	ASSLSQGREAF
TRBV18	TRBJ1-1	ASSRTGMNTEAF
TRBV6-6	TRBJ2-7	ASRPTSANPNYEQY
TRBV29-1	TRBJ2-1	SVDGLAGYNEQF
TRBV7-2	TRBJ2-5	ASSLGAGETQY
TRBV2	TRBJ2-1	ASSDSTSPNGNEQF